A selection of T cell receptor beta chains follows, all from one sample in a study of beta chain features in type 1 diabetes. The data were produced by immunoSEQ multiplex PCR, yet TCRdb's version contains in-frame clones alone and is incomplete. This sample carries hundreds of thousands of clones, roughly a sixth of them seen once, and the ten largest clones take 0.093%. Sequencing was carried out using naive CD4+ T cells from blood. All receptors come from a man younger than 30 in good health. Both conserved end residues are part of each CDR3. D genes are given only for firm matches. Clone sizes are given selectively: once, few, many, or a class where the clone is expanded.

V gene	D gene	J gene	clone size	CDR3 protein	CDR3 DNA
TRBV10-3	NA	TRBJ2-7	NA	CAISALRREQYF	TGTGCCATCAGTGCTCTGAGACGCGAGCAGTACTTC
TRBV7-2	TRBD2	TRBJ2-5	NA	CASSPEPGGNQYF	TGTGCCAGCAGCCCCGAGCCCGGGGGGAACCAGTACTTC
TRBV7-6	NA	TRBJ2-7	few	CASSTPGVAGDGSYEQYF	TGTGCCAGCAGCACCCCAGGAGTGGCAGGGGATGGTTCCTACGAGCAGTACTTC
TRBV23-1	NA	TRBJ2-2	NA	CASSQYSGAGTGELFF	TGCGCCAGCAGTCAATACTCCGGGGCGGGCACCGGGGAGCTGTTTTTT
TRBV28	NA	TRBJ2-5	NA	CASSSRPPPETQYF	TGTGCCAGCAGTTCTAGGCCTCCTCCAGAGACCCAGTACTTC
TRBV30	TRBD2	TRBJ2-5	NA	CAWSVRGVYQETQYF	TGTGCCTGGAGTGTACGGGGGGTATACCAAGAGACCCAGTACTTC
TRBV5-1	TRBD1	TRBJ1-2	few	CANGDRGGPYGYTF	TGCGCCAACGGGGACAGGGGTGGCCCTTATGGCTACACCTTC
TRBV7-2	NA	TRBJ2-1	NA	CASSFTEVTRVQHNEQFF	TGTGCCAGCAGCTTTACTGAGGTAACGCGGGTCCAACACAATGAGCAGTTCTTC
TRBV25-1	TRBD1	TRBJ1-2	few	CASSEAGQNYGYTF	TGTGCCAGCAGTGAGGCGGGACAGAACTATGGCTACACCTTC
TRBV4-3	TRBD1	TRBJ2-7	few	CASSQGGTGALYEQYF	TGCGCCAGCAGCCAAGGTGGGACAGGGGCCCTTTACGAGCAGTACTTC
TRBV11-2	NA	TRBJ2-1	few	CASSPRNEQFF	TGTGCCAGCAGCCCCCGCAATGAGCAGTTCTTC
TRBV19	NA	TRBJ2-3	few	CASSPRLQYF	TGTGCCAGTAGTCCCCGACTGCAGTATTTT
TRBV5-4	TRBD1	TRBJ2-7	few	CASSLQGIYEQYF	TGTGCCAGCAGTTTACAGGGGATCTACGAGCAGTACTTC
TRBV19	NA	TRBJ1-2	few	CASSIPVYGYTF	TGTGCCAGTAGTATCCCCGTCTATGGCTACACCTTC
TRBV5-1	NA	TRBJ2-5	NA	CASSLWGAQETQYF	TGCGCCAGCAGCTTGTGGGGGGCCCAAGAGACCCAGTACTTC
TRBV10-3	TRBD2	TRBJ2-3	few	CASQRTSGGGDTQYF	TGTGCCTCACAAAGGACTAGCGGGGGTGGAGATACGCAGTATTTT
TRBV7-9	NA	TRBJ2-3	NA	CASSLAHGQLLMYF	TGTGCCAGCAGCTTAGCGCACGGACAACTCCTCATGTATTTT
TRBV28	NA	TRBJ2-3	few	CASSLGGKGTDTQYF	TGTGCCAGCAGTTTGGGCGGGAAGGGAACAGATACGCAGTATTTT
TRBV11-1	NA	TRBJ2-6	few	CASSLASSAGANVLTF	TGTGCCAGCAGCTTAGCGTCTTCAGCAGGGGCCAACGTCCTGACTTTC
TRBV7-9	NA	TRBJ2-3	NA	CASSRGGSDTQYF	TGTGCCAGCAGCCGGGGCGGATCAGATACGCAGTATTTT
TRBV28	NA	TRBJ2-1	few	CATSHSEQFF	TGTGCCACTTCGCACAGTGAGCAGTTCTTC
TRBV29-1	NA	TRBJ1-1	few	CSAIRGDTEAFF	TGCAGCGCTATTCGGGGGGACACTGAAGCTTTCTTT